This T cell receptor (beta chain) was captured by sequencing in a study of T-cell memory formation after mild COVID-19. Study observations and caveats: Contracting CD8+ clones were enriched in EMRA, CD4+ mainly in CM and EM.

Between the trimmed V and J ends, which lost 1 base and 0 bases, there was a span of 9 bases. Germline V gives CDR1 SEHNR, CDR2 FQNEAQ (reference sequence). This CDR3 comprises 15 residues. With respect to this clonotype: As yet, its antigen is unknown.

TCRdb redid the calling of the 5' RACE reads with MiXCR, one entry per CDR3 protein. In the table there are some 86,000 distinct CDR3 sequences, nearly 25% of which are singletons. Sequenced input: PBMCs or a T cell subset sorted from them (not recorded which). The chain carries TRBV7-9 and TRBJ1-2; no definite D call. The receptor's source is a man between 18 and 29 years old who had mild COVID-19 (a few samples of this study predate the infection). Cell type and time point are not known. In DNA, the CDR3 is TGTGCCAGCAGCTTAGTGACCGTAGCTAACTATGGCTACACCTTC. It codes for CASSLVTVANYGYTF.